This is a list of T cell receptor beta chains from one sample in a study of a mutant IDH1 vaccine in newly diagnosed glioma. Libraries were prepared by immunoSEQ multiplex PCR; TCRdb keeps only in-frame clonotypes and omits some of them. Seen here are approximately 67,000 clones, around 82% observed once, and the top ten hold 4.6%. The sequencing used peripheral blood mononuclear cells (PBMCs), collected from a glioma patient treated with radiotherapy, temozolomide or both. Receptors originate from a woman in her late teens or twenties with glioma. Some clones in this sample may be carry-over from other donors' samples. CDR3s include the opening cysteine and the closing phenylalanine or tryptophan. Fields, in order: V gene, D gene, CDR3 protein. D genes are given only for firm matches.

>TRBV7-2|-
CASSLNGYGYTF
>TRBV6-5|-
CASSYRPYSYEQYF
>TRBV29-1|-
CSVATGTFSDGYTF
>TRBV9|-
CASSVGMMNTEAFF
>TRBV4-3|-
CASSQDGEGKNTEAFF
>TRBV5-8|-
CASSFRSTGELFF
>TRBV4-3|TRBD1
CASSQGTGPYEQYF
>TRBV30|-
CAWSVDAGGNQPQHF
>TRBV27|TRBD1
CASYGTGSPYEQYF
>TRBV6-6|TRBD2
CASSYPSASGRLFF
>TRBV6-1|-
CASTDYEQYF
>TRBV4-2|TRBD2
CASSQEGSGGYQETQYF
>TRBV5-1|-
CASSPSGAGRTDTQYF